This paragraph covers one T cell receptor (beta chain) sequence. Germline V gene sequence: CDR1 MNHNY, CDR2 SVGAGI (reference sequence). The CDR3 contains 12 residues. This entry is derived from a study of tumor T cells in aggressive B-cell lymphoma. Libraries were prepared by immunoSEQ multiplex PCR; TCRdb keeps only in-frame clonotypes and omits some of them. The sample holds 800 to 1,100 clones; under 85% are singletons and the top ten take 10%. The chain links TRBV6-6 to TRBJ2-5; the D gene is possibly TRBD2 (6 bases). The end of the DNA fits TRBJ2-7 better, so the J call may be wrong. Material: tumor tissue. The receptor was isolated from an adult with diffuse large B cell lymphoma. In DNA, the CDR3 is TGTGCCACCTACACTAGCAGCGGCGAGCAGTACTTC. Amino acid sequence: CATYTSSGEQYF.